Sequencing of this TCR beta chain was carried out in a study of tumor-infiltrating lymphocytes in oesophageal squamous cell carcinoma. TCRdb itself ran the PCR reads through MiXCR, one entry per CDR3 protein. The sample holds tens of thousands of distinct CDR3 sequences, 30% to 40% seen once. This receptor was obtained from a male donor with esophageal squamous cell carcinoma. Sequencing used esophageal tumor tissue.

DNA for the CDR3: TGTGCCAGCAGTTCGACAGGGAGGTATGGCTACACCTTC. Its protein is CASSSTGRYGYTF. This rearrangement joins TRBV28 to TRBJ1-2, with 7 bases that match TRBD1. Per the germline V gene, CDR1 is MDHEN and CDR2 is SYDVKM. V lost 4 bases to trimming and J lost 5 bases; unmatched junction nucleotides: 4. The CDR3 totals 13 residues.